This T cell receptor beta chain derives from a study of T cells in Graves' hyperthyroidism and ophthalmopathy. Trimming cost V 1 base and J 5 bases, with 14 bases left between them. The germline V gene has CDR1 DFQATT and CDR2 SNEGSKA (reference sequence). This CDR3 contains 14 residues. This clonotype was seen ten or more times. Its antigen is not identified. Overall study findings and caveats: It was a median 6.5 months before onset that the model predicted ophthalmopathy.

Amplification of TCR beta CDR3 regions used RNA as the template. The study used the HTBI primer set for a first-round RT-PCR of the TCR CDR3. TCRdb reanalysed the multiplex PCR reads using MiXCR and keeps one entry per CDR3 protein. Here the sample spans around 380,000 distinct CDR3 sequences, 13% being singletons. The genes are TRBV20-1 and TRBJ2-5, with D perhaps matching TRBD2 (7 bases). The sequencing input was blood. This clonotype originated in a man aged 25 to 40 with Graves' hyperthyroidism that later progressed to Graves' ophthalmopathy. CDR3 nucleotide sequence: TGCAGTGCTAGAGGAGGGGGGGCCGGGGAGACCCAGTACTTC. Translation: CSARGGGAGETQYF.